This paragraph covers one TCR beta chain sequence. Trimming took 3 bases from V and 6 from J; bases not matched to a gene: 16. CDR1 and CDR2 (germline): SEHNR, FQNEAQ (reference sequence). The CDR3 is made up of 17 amino acids. This sample was taken from a study of blood T cell repertoires in COVID-19. Produced via immunoSEQ multiplex PCR; TCRdb's table is partial and in-frame only. Seen here are roughly 360,000 clones, around 86% observed once, and the top ten hold less than 6%. Donors in Cohort 3 counted as recovered after two negative PCRs, clearance, or symptom resolution. The sample was PBMCs or T cells enriched from blood (not recorded which). The chain links TRBV7-9 to TRBJ1-2; 7 bases map to TRBD1. The receptor was isolated from a woman aged 45-59 years who had recovered from COVID-19. The CDR3 region is CASSFLNGKDRDDGYTF. The CDR3 DNA reads as TGTGCCAGCAGCTTCCTCAACGGAAAAGACAGGGATGATGGCTACACCTTC.